The clone carrying this T cell receptor (beta chain) was counted a single time. The identical CDR3 is also encoded by other nucleotide sequences in the sample. The sample comes from a study of blood T cell repertoires in COVID-19. CDR1 is MDHEN and CDR2 is SYDVKM in the germline V gene. This CDR3 is 13 amino acids long. The V gene end was trimmed by 5 bases and the J gene end by 6 bases; junction bases not matched to a gene: 4. Methods used by the authors: How many nucleated cells were present was estimated from reference gene primer amplification. Data came from immunoSEQ multiplex PCR; TCRdb stores just in-frame clones and leaves some out. V and J calls and clone size are given by that table; D and trimming were obtained from the DNA. Of 150,000 to 200,000 clones listed, 88% are singletons.

This sequence joins TRBV28 and TRBJ2-1; TRBD1 agrees at 7 bases. The sample was peripheral blood. The clonotype comes from a woman in her thirties with acute or convalescent COVID-19. The CDR3 DNA is TGTGCCAGCAGTACGACAGGGTCCAATGAGCAGTTCTTC. It encodes CASSTTGSNEQFF.